What follows are 23 T cell receptor beta chains derived from one specimen sequenced in a study of early T cells in non-severe SARS-CoV-2 infection. A single record per CDR3 protein comes from TCRdb applying MiXCR to the 5' RACE reads. The sample comprises 80,000 to 95,000 distinct CDR3 sequences, roughly 17% of which are singletons, and roughly 4.7% rests with the top ten. The starting material was whole blood, obtained at baseline. These receptors were obtained from an adult who was a healthcare worker with PCR-confirmed SARS-CoV-2 infection or an uninfected control (not recorded which).

The chain links TRBV20-1 to TRBJ2-3; D ambiguous. V was trimmed by 3 bases and J by 0 bases, leaving 7 bases between them. In germline, CDR1 is DFQATT, CDR2 SNEGSKA (reference sequence). The CDR3 loop spans 13 amino acids. In nucleotides, the CDR3 is TGCAGTGCTAGGGACGGAAGCACAGATACGCAGTATTTT. Protein product: CSARDGSTDTQYF.

This chain uses TRBV20-1 with TRBJ1-1; D is possibly TRBD1 (5 bases). The CDR3 is 13 amino acids. The germline CDR1 and CDR2 sequences are DFQATT and SNEGSKA (reference sequence). V gave up 6 bases and J gave up 5 bases, with 16 bases separating them. The CDR3 loop is CSASWEGETEAFF. The CDR3 DNA follows: TGCAGTGCGAGCTGGGAAGGGGAGACTGAAGCTTTCTTT.

This clonotype was seen at least ten times. The rearrangement joins TRBV2 to TRBJ1-1; D not certain. The germline V gene has CDR1 SNHLY and CDR2 FYNNEI. With 4 bases removed from V and 6 bases from J, the gap between germline ends came to 15 bases. The CDR3 consists of 14 residues. CDR3 bases: TGTGCCAGCAGTGTGGGCCAGATTAAGGCTGAAGCTTTCTTT. Translation gives CASSVGQIKAEAFF.

This clonotype was seen a few times. The CDR3 region is CASSEGAYEQYF. The CDR3 DNA is TGTGCCAGCAGCGAGGGGGCCTACGAGCAGTACTTC. The chain carries TRBV13 and TRBJ2-7, with D tentatively TRBD1 (6 bases). The CDR3 is 12 residues long. Germline assignment: CDR1 PRHDT and CDR2 FYEKMQ (reference sequence). V was clipped by 5 bases and J by 2 bases, with 7 bases between them.

This clonotype was detected a few times. The chain recombines TRBV11-2 with TRBJ1-1, with D tentatively TRBD1 (5 bases). In germline, CDR1 is SGHAT, CDR2 FQNNGV. CDR3 size: 14 residues. Trimming left V 1 base short and J 5 bases short, with 11 bases between. The CDR3 bases are TGTGCCAGCAGCTTAGTTCAGGGCTGGACTGAAGCTTTCTTT. Protein product: CASSLVQGWTEAFF.

This clonotype was observed many times. The DNA for the CDR3 is TGCAGCGTGGGAGGGGGTGACTACGAGCAGTACTTC. This codes for CSVGGGDYEQYF. The V gene is TRBV29-1, the J gene TRBJ2-7; weak D call: TRBD2 (7 bases). Trimming took 6 bases from V and 3 from J, leaving 12 bases between them. CDR3 size: 12 residues. Germline values: CDR1 SQVTM, CDR2 ANQGSEA.

This rearrangement joins TRBV6-6 to TRBJ2-5; D call uncertain. The V end was cut by 9 bases, the J end by 1 base, with 12 bases between. The CDR3 is made up of 13 amino acids. Germline-derived CDR1 and CDR2 are MNHNY and SVGAGI (reference sequence). This CDR3 is CASVPFGQETQYF. CDR3 DNA: TGTGCCAGTGTACCCTTTGGCCAAGAGACCCAGTACTTC.

The CDR3 sequence: CASSQAGADTQYF. CDR3 in DNA: TGTGCCAGCAGCCAGGCGGGAGCAGATACGCAGTATTTT. This chain uses TRBV3-1 with TRBJ2-3, with 7 nucleotides matching TRBD2. The V segment lost 3 bases and the J segment 4 bases; nucleotides outside the gene matches: 1. CDR3 length: 13 amino acids. Germline assignment: CDR1 LGHDT and CDR2 YNNKEL (reference sequence).

This chain's CDR3 is CASSLTTGTDTQYF. The CDR3 region has the DNA TGTGCCAGCAGCTTAACTACGGGCACAGATACGCAGTATTTT. V and J are TRBV7-9 and TRBJ2-3, with unresolved D. CDR1 SEHNR and CDR2 FQNEAQ come from the germline V gene (reference sequence). The CDR3 contains 14 residues. V lost 2 bases, J lost 1 base, and 7 bases lay in between.

V usage is TRBV7-2 and J usage is TRBJ2-3; the match to TRBD2 covers 10 bases. V lost 4 bases and J lost 6; bases outside the gene matches: 13. The V gene's germline CDR1 is SGHTA and CDR2 FQGNSA. This CDR3 region has 17 residues. This CDR3 is CASSSAKLAGGSDTQYF. As DNA, the CDR3 is TGTGCCAGCAGCTCCGCAAAGTTAGCGGGAGGATCCGATACGCAGTATTTT. Variable domain in full (rest from reference TRBV7-2 and TRBJ2-3): GAGVSQSPSNKVTEKGKDVELRCDPISGHTALYWYRQSLGQGLEFLIYFQGNSAPDKSGLPSDRFSAERTGGSVSTLTIQRTQQEDSAVYLCASSSAKLAGGSDTQYFGPGTRLTVL.

This clonotype was seen a handful of times. The genes are TRBV7-8 and TRBJ2-5; D unresolved. The CDR3 has 14 amino acids. The germline V gene has CDR1 SGHVS and CDR2 FQNEAQ. V lost 2 bases to trimming and J lost 1 base, with 8 bases between them. CDR3 in DNA: TGTGCCAGCAGCTTATCGCTGCTCCAAGAGACCCAGTACTTC. Translated: CASSLSLLQETQYF.

J is TRBJ2-7 and V is TRBV10-3; 10 bases align to TRBD2. Trimming at V came to 4 bases and at J to 6 bases, leaving 6 bases not matched to a gene. This CDR3 spans 14 amino acids. Germline lookup yields CDR1 ENHRY and CDR2 SYGVKD. The CDR3 region is CAISAASGSREQYF. In DNA form, the CDR3 reads TGTGCCATCAGTGCGGCTAGCGGGAGTCGCGAGCAGTACTTC.

This clonotype has more than one count but fewer than ten. The rearrangement uses TRBV12-3 or TRBV12-4 and TRBJ1-1; tentative D call: TRBD1 (6 bases). This CDR3 comprises 14 residues. The V and J ends lost 4 bases and 6 bases respectively, with 15 bases between them. The CDR3 region has the DNA TGTGCCAGCAGTTATACAGGGAAAGGGTCTGAAGCTTTCTTT. Translated: CASSYTGKGSEAFF.

CDR3 nucleotides: TGCAGTGCCCGGACGCCGGGGACTGAAGCTTTCTTT. Amino acid sequence: CSARTPGTEAFF. The chain couples TRBV20-1 to TRBJ1-1; D is uncertain. This CDR3 comprises 12 residues. Germline CDR1 DFQATT, CDR2 SNEGSKA (reference sequence). V lost 6 bases to trimming and J lost 5 bases, with 13 bases between them.

The chain recombines TRBV10-3 with TRBJ2-3; 7 bases agree with TRBD2. Germline CDR1 and CDR2: ENHRY and SYGVKD. Trimming cost V 8 bases and J 2 bases; bases outside gene matches: 10. This CDR3 comprises 15 residues. In DNA form, the CDR3 reads TGTGCCATCGGGGCGGGGGTGACACCCACAGATACGCAGTATTTT. It codes for CAIGAGVTPTDTQYF.

J is TRBJ1-1 and V is TRBV24-1, with D perhaps TRBD1 (5 bases). Germline V gene sequence: CDR1 KGHDR, CDR2 SFDVKD. The CDR3 loop spans 15 amino acids. Trimming removed 3 bases at V and 0 bases at J, with 10 bases between. This chain's CDR3 is CATSDGTGLNTEAFF. CDR3 bases: TGTGCCACCAGTGATGGGACGGGCCTGAACACTGAAGCTTTCTTT.

The chain recombines TRBV28 with TRBJ2-1, with unresolved D. The CDR3 sequence is 14 residues long. Germline-derived CDR1 and CDR2 are MDHEN and SYDVKM. The V and J ends lost 5 bases and 6 bases respectively, with 14 bases between them. CDR3 protein: CASSQVRASNEQFF. The CDR3 DNA follows: TGTGCCAGCAGTCAAGTTAGAGCTTCCAATGAGCAGTTCTTC.

The chain has TRBV28 and TRBJ2-7, with D perhaps given as TRBD1 or TRBD2 (6 bases each). The germline gives CDR1 MDHEN, CDR2 SYDVKM. Trimming pared 5 bases from V and 4 bases from J, leaving 18 bases between. The CDR3 contains 15 residues. CDR3 nucleotides: TGTGCCAGCAGTGCCGCTGAGAGGGGGGCGTACGAGCAGTACTTC. Translating gives CASSAAERGAYEQYF.

Of note for this clonotype: A read error may explain this, as a much larger clone is one base away. The chain carries TRBV6-1 and TRBJ2-1; D may be TRBD2 (7 bases). The CDR3 has 15 amino acids. The V gene's germline CDR1 is MNHNS and CDR2 SASEGT. V gave up 6 bases and J gave up 4 bases, with 16 bases separating them. The CDR3 sequence is CASREGRGAYNEQFF. In DNA form, the CDR3 reads TGTGCCAGCAGGGAGGGGAGGGGGGCATACAATGAGCAGTTCTTC.

This clonotype was counted ten times or more. The CDR3 here is CASSVRLAGGNFGTGELFF. CDR3 coding DNA: TGTGCCAGCAGCGTCAGACTAGCGGGAGGGAATTTTGGGACCGGGGAGCTGTTTTTT. The chain joins TRBV7-8 to TRBJ2-2; 14 nucleotides align to TRBD2. V lost 5 bases, J lost 5 bases, and 13 bases stayed unmatched. This CDR3 has 19 residues. The germline V gene has CDR1 SGHVS and CDR2 FQNEAQ.

This clonotype was observed a few times. This chain uses TRBV6-5 with TRBJ2-2, with a weak D call TRBD2 (5 bases). From germline, CDR1 is MNHEY and CDR2 SVGAGI. V lost 0 bases to trimming and J lost 1 base, with 6 bases between them. The CDR3 has 15 residues. The CDR3 coding sequence is TGTGCCAGCAGTTACTCTGGAGGGAACACCGGGGAGCTGTTTTTT. Its translation is CASSYSGGNTGELFF.

The chain combines TRBV9 with TRBJ2-5; 8 bases fit TRBD2. Germline CDR1 reads SGDLS; CDR2 reads YYNGEE. Unmatched junction bases numbered 5, after V lost 2 bases and J lost 5 bases. CDR3 size: 14 residues. CDR3 sequence: CASSVPGGEETQYF. The CDR3, as DNA: TGTGCCAGCAGCGTCCCGGGAGGGGAGGAGACCCAGTACTTC.

A few counts support this clonotype. The genes are TRBV20-1 and TRBJ2-2, with unresolved D. The CDR3 consists of 14 residues. Per the germline V gene, CDR1 is DFQATT and CDR2 is SNEGSKA (reference sequence). Trimming took off 0 bases at V and 8 bases at J, with 13 bases between the two ends. The CDR3 coding sequence is TGCAGTGCTAGAGAATCCTTACGTGGTGGGGAGCTGTTTTTT. Its translation is CSARESLRGGELFF.